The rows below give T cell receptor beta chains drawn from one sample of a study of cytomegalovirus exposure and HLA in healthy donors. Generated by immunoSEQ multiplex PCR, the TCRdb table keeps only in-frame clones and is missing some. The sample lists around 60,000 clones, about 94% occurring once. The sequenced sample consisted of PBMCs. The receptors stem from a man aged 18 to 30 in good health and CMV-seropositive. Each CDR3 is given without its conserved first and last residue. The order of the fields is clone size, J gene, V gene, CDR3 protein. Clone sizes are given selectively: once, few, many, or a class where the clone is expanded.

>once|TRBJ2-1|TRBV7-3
ASSLYLGQGEQQF
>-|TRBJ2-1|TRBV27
ASTPGTSGSSEQF
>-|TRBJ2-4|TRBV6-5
ASRRQGTGNIQY
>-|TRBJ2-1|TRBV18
ASSPGSGGAVYNEQF
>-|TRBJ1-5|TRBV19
ASTYVGTGKQPQH
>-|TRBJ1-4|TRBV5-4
ASSPGGGANEKLF
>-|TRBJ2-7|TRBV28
ASSPLRFKDEQY
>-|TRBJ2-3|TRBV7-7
ASALSSTDTQY
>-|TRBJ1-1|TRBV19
ATNNRDMNTEAF
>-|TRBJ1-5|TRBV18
ASSPGTGKSQPQH
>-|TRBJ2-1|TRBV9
ASSGDGSSYNEQF
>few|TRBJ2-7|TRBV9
ASSVGTSGSYEQY
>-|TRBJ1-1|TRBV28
ASKIQTGVDTEAF
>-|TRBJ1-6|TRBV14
ASSQAFSPLH
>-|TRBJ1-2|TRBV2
ASTGFHYGYT
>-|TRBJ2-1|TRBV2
ASNLQGRNEQF
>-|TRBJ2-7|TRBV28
ASSLLRDEQY
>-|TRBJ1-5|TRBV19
ASSIGGHLTLQPQH
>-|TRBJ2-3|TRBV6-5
ASSLGTGGNTQY
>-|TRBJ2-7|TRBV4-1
ASSQGRSGQVNEQY
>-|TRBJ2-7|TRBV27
ASSEGVYYEQY
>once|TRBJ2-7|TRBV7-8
ASSLGTGSSYEQY
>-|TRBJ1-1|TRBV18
ASSPQQEMGTEAF
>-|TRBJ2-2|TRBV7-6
ASSPQGSGIGELF
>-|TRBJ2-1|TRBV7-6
ASSLASGGLNEQF
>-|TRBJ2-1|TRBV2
ASSSRGSYNEQF
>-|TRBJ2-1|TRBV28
ASSLYSLAGATYNEQF
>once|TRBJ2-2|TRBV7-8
ASSFNQYTGELF
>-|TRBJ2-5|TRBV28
AGGTGGRAQIRETQY
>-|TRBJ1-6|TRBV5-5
ASSPTPGVAYNSPLH
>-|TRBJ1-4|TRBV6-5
ASSYLAGAEKLF
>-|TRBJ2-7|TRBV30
AWSAGTVFDEQY
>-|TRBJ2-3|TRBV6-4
ASSPGQGEDTQY